This TCR beta chain was profiled in a study of T cell repertoires in cytomegalovirus infection. Study context: Public signatures in TCR beta pointed to CMV infection and matching HLA type.

On this clonotype: Its antigen is not identified.

Study observations and caveats: Of the TCR beta families, the public ones yielded a cumulative frequency that identified carriers of CMV plus the relevant HLA. The ex vivo response showed dominance by HLA-C-restricted CMV-specific TCR beta clonotypes.

TCRdb called the reads again in MiXCR, with one record for every CDR3 protein. The sample holds 150,000 to 200,000 distinct CDR3 sequences, 28% seen once. Trimming left V 5 bases short and J 2 bases short, with 12 bases between. From germline, CDR1 is MGHDK and CDR2 SYGVNS. The CDR3 contains 14 residues. This sequence was found in a human donor in good health (CMV status not recorded). Some clones in this sample may be carry-over from other donors' samples. The chain links TRBV25-1 to TRBJ1-1; no clear D. Sequencing was performed on PBMCs. The CDR3 nucleotides are TGTGCCAGCAGTACGTCCGGGGTTAACACTGAAGCTTTCTTT. Amino acid sequence: CASSTSGVNTEAFF.